This T cell receptor (beta chain) appears in the sequencing data of a study of shared clonotypes between healthy human individuals. Findings and limits, study-wide: Generation probabilities were higher for clonotypes shared across all four sorted-subset donors than for unshared ones.

Subsets obtained from CD4+ cells comprised CD45RA+ naive and CD45RA-negative memory cells. Only a few counts were recorded for this clone. Its specificity is not known. TCRdb's copy holds only in-frame clones and misses some; the assay was immunoSEQ multiplex PCR. The repertoire consists of some 2,000,000 clones, with 90% to 95% occurring once and the leading ten covering about 0.13%. Sequencing was carried out using naive CD4+ T cells sorted from blood. The subset here: CD45RA+ positively selected. This sequence originates from a man in his late teens or twenties in good health.

The CDR3 nucleotides read TGTGCCAGCAGATCCCCCGGGACAAACTATGGCTACACCTTC. This translates into CASRSPGTNYGYTF. This chain connects TRBV2 to TRBJ1-2, with D possibly matching TRBD1 (6 bases). In germline, CDR1 is SNHLY, CDR2 FYNNEI. This CDR3 spans 14 amino acids. V was clipped by 6 bases and J by 2 bases, with 13 bases between them.